This entry lists 14 T cell receptor beta chains sequenced from one sample in a study of cytomegalovirus exposure and HLA in healthy donors. The PCR used 60 Vbeta and 13 Jbeta primers. Clones were read by immunoSEQ multiplex PCR, and TCRdb kept only the in-frame ones, dropping some. The repertoire consists of 82,000 or so clones, with about 9.5% occurring once and the leading ten covering approximately 25%. The material sequenced was PBMCs. These receptors were obtained from a man between 60 and 70 years old in good health and CMV-seropositive.

This clone was counted only a few times. The chain carries TRBV13 and TRBJ2-3; D is perhaps TRBD2 (5 bases). V shed 2 bases and J shed 0 bases, with 9 bases lying between them. The CDR3 is 15 amino acids. Germline V gene data show CDR1 as PRHDT and CDR2 as FYEKMQ (reference sequence). CDR3 loop: CASSLFGESTDTQYF. CDR3 nucleotide sequence: TGTGCCAGCAGCTTATTCGGGGAGAGCACAGATACGCAGTATTTT.

This clone has just a few counts. V and J are TRBV28 and TRBJ2-5; D gene uncertain. This CDR3 is built from 14 residues. CDR1 is MDHEN, CDR2 SYDVKM, per germline. V lost 4 bases and J lost 2, with 11 bases in between. The CDR3 DNA reads as TGTGCCAGCAGTTCTGACATGTTACAAGAGACCCAGTACTTC. This codes for CASSSDMLQETQYF.

The chain joins TRBV19 to TRBJ1-1; D not resolved. This CDR3 is 14 amino acids long. V lost 5 bases and J lost 4, with 14 bases in between. Germline V gene sequence: CDR1 LNHDA, CDR2 SQIVND (reference sequence). For the CDR3, the DNA is TGTGCCAGTAGTCCCACGGCGGGAATCACTGAAGCTTTCTTT. Amino acids: CASSPTAGITEAFF.

The chain employs TRBV7-8 and TRBJ1-2, with D tentatively TRBD1 (6 bases). Germline CDR1 and CDR2: SGHVS and FQNEAQ. Trimming cost V 5 bases and J 3 bases, with 16 bases left between them. CDR3 length equals 15 residues. CDR3 nucleotide sequence: TGTGCCAGCAGCATAACAGGGACCCCTGACTATGGCTACACCTTC. Protein product: CASSITGTPDYGYTF.

The chain employs TRBV5-4 and TRBJ1-2; 7 bases match TRBD1. The CDR3 totals 14 residues. J lost 7 bases, V lost 0 bases, and 6 bases had no gene match. Germline lookup yields CDR1 SGHNT and CDR2 YYREEE (reference sequence). For the CDR3, the DNA is TGTGCCAGCAGCTTGGATACAGGGGTCGGTGGCTACACCTTC. Its translation is CASSLDTGVGGYTF.

This clone was detected only a few times. This chain joins TRBV27 and TRBJ1-4, with D maybe TRBD1 (5 bases). V dropped 0 bases and J dropped 7 bases, with 12 bases sitting between them. This CDR3 comprises 15 residues. CDR1 is MNHEY, CDR2 SMNVEV, per germline (reference sequence). CDR3 coding DNA: TGTGCCAGCAGTTTATCGGCAGGGACTTTTGAAAAACTGTTTTTT. This encodes CASSLSAGTFEKLFF.

The rearrangement links TRBV6-5 to TRBJ2-7; 8 positions agree with TRBD1. The CDR3 has 13 residues. Germline values: CDR1 MNHEY, CDR2 SVGAGI. The J segment lost 5 bases and the V segment lost 7 bases, leaving 7 bases of the junction unmatched. The chain's CDR3 is CASTGGVRHEQYF. In DNA, the CDR3 is TGTGCCAGCACAGGGGGCGTTAGGCACGAGCAGTACTTC.

This rearrangement joins TRBV20-1 to TRBJ1-1; no reliable D call. The CDR3 has 11 amino acids. CDR1 DFQATT and CDR2 SNEGSKA come from the germline V gene (reference sequence). V lost 2 bases, J lost 5 bases, and 6 bases lay in between. As DNA, the CDR3 is TGCAGTGCTAGAATCCAAACTGAAGCTTTCTTT. It codes for CSARIQTEAFF.

This rearrangement joins TRBV7-3 to TRBJ2-1; possible D gene TRBD1, 5 bases. CDR1 and CDR2 (germline): SGHTA, FQGTGA. Deletions cut 0 bases from V and 0 bases from J, with 12 bases between. The CDR3 consists of 17 residues. Written as DNA, the CDR3 is TGTGCCAGCAGCTTAACCGGACACCACAACTCCTACAATGAGCAGTTCTTC. Its protein is CASSLTGHHNSYNEQFF.

This clone appeared a few times. This sequence joins TRBV5-4 and TRBJ2-5; a weak D match, TRBD2 (6 bases). The germline CDR1 and CDR2 sequences are SGHNT and YYREEE (reference sequence). Trimming removed 5 bases at V and 5 bases at J, with 19 bases between. The CDR3 is 15 residues long. CDR3 bases: TGTGCCAGCAGTCGGGGGAGTCCTAGCTGGGAGACCCAGTACTTC. Translation: CASSRGSPSWETQYF.

This clone has more than one count but fewer than ten. The chain is built from TRBV9 and TRBJ2-2; tentative D call: TRBD2 (5 bases). Between the trimmed V and J ends, which lost 4 bases and 4 bases, there was a span of 14 bases. The CDR3 is made up of 15 amino acids. Germline lookup yields CDR1 SGDLS and CDR2 YYNGEE. The CDR3 bases are TGTGCCAGCAGCTCATCCGGGATCACCACCGGGGAGCTGTTTTTT. It translates to CASSSSGITTGELFF.

This clone was picked up a small number of times. This sequence joins TRBV18 and TRBJ2-7; tentatively, D is TRBD2 (5 bases). Deletions cut 3 bases from V and 1 base from J, with 13 bases between. Germline assignment: CDR1 KGHSH and CDR2 LQKENI. CDR3 length: 15 amino acids. The CDR3: CASSPVADLSYEQYF. The CDR3 region has the DNA TGTGCCAGCTCACCGGTCGCGGACTTATCCTACGAGCAGTACTTC.

This clone was detected a few times. V gene TRBV4-1 combines with J gene TRBJ2-1; TRBD1 agrees at 7 bases. The CDR3 is 16 amino acids. Germline V gene data show CDR1 as MGHRA and CDR2 as YSYEKL. Trimming cost V 1 base and J 7 bases; bases outside gene matches: 10. DNA for the CDR3: TGCGCCAGCAGCCAAGTATTCGACAGGGCTGATAATGAGCAGTTCTTC. Amino acid sequence: CASSQVFDRADNEQFF.

This clone was seen more than once but under ten times. The chain joins TRBV5-1 to TRBJ2-1; the match to TRBD1 covers 9 bases. Germline V lookup: CDR1 SGHRS, CDR2 YFSETQ. The CDR3 is 14 amino acids. The V gene end was trimmed by 5 bases and the J gene end by 8 bases; junction bases not matched to a gene: 8. The CDR3, as DNA: TGCGCCAGCAGTATCCGGGACAGGGTTGATGAGCAGTTCTTC. Translated: CASSIRDRVDEQFF. Filled out from reference TRBV5-1 and TRBJ2-1, the complete variable domain reads KAGVTQTPRYLIKTRGQQVTLSCSPISGHRSVSWYQQTPGQGLQFLFEYFSETQRNKGNFPGRFSGRQFSNSRSEMNVSTLELGDSALYLCASSIRDRVDEQFFGPGTRLTVL.